The 25 T cell receptor beta chains below come from one sample, sequenced in a study of CD8+CD57+ T cells in acquired aplastic anemia. TCR beta VDJ and CDR3 were profiled, and genomic DNA was the template. Using its own MiXCR run on the reads, TCRdb lists one record per CDR3 protein. This repertoire shows about 470,000 distinct CDR3 sequences, around a third found once; its top ten account for 0.82%. It was patients with CD8+CD57+ cell expansion by flow cytometry who were chosen for sequencing. Specimen: sorted CD4+, CD8+, or CD8+CD57+ T cells (not recorded which) from PBMCs. These TCRs come from a human donor with aplastic anemia.

At least ten counts were recorded for this clonotype. The gene calls are TRBV11-1 and TRBJ1-2, with D tentatively TRBD1 (6 bases). CDR1 SGHAT and CDR2 FQDESV come from the germline V gene (reference sequence). The CDR3 spans 16 residues. V was clipped by 0 bases and J by 2 bases, with 13 bases between them. CDR3 residues: CASSLATGTTNYGYTF. DNA for the CDR3: TGTGCCAGCAGCTTAGCCACCGGGACAACCAACTATGGCTACACCTTC.

This clonotype appeared a few times. This chain joins TRBV12-3 or TRBV12-4 and TRBJ1-6; possibly TRBD1 for D (5 bases). This CDR3 region has 15 residues. Trimming removed 5 bases at V and 6 bases at J, with 14 bases between. CDR3 bases: TGTGCCAGCAGTCCCTCGCGGGGGGGTAATTCACCCCTCCACTTT. Its translation is CASSPSRGGNSPLHF.

J is TRBJ2-1 and V is TRBV5-1; 9 nucleotides agree with TRBD1. The CDR3 has 15 residues. J was trimmed by 3 bases and V by 1 base; bases with no gene match: 2. Germline values: CDR1 SGHRS, CDR2 YFSETQ. DNA for the CDR3: TGCGCCAGCAGCTTGAGGACAGGGGACTACAATGAGCAGTTCTTC. As protein: CASSLRTGDYNEQFF.

Only a few counts were recorded for this clonotype. V is TRBV19 and J is TRBJ2-6, with D hard to call. The V gene lost 0 bases and the J gene lost 3 bases, with 9 bases spanning the gap. Per the germline V gene, CDR1 is LNHDA and CDR2 is SQIVND (reference sequence). This CDR3 is 16 amino acids long. CDR3: CASSIERTVGANVLTF. In nucleotides, the CDR3 is TGTGCCAGTAGTATAGAGCGGACGGTTGGGGCCAACGTCCTGACTTTC. Using reference TRBV19 and TRBJ2-6 for the parts outside the CDR3, the full variable domain is DGGITQSPKYLFRKEGQNVTLSCEQNLNHDAMYWYRQDPGQGLRLIYYSQIVNDFQKGDIAEGYSVSREKKESFPLTVTSAQKNPTAFYLCASSIERTVGANVLTFGAGSRLTVL.

This clonotype was detected only once. The J gene is TRBJ2-1, the V gene TRBV29-1, with D perhaps TRBD1 or TRBD2 (6 bases each). In germline, CDR1 is SQVTM, CDR2 ANQGSEA. Trimming took 2 bases from V and 2 from J, leaving 10 bases between them. The CDR3 covers 14 residues. The CDR3 loop reads CSVEIGGPYNEQFF. The CDR3 region has the DNA TGCAGCGTTGAAATCGGGGGCCCCTACAATGAGCAGTTCTTC.

This clonotype has a handful of counts. V usage is TRBV18 and J usage is TRBJ1-2; 9 bases match TRBD1. This CDR3 comprises 15 residues. Germline lookup yields CDR1 KGHSH and CDR2 LQKENI. Trimming cost V 6 bases and J 4 bases; bases outside gene matches: 9. This CDR3 is CASSPGQGVIYGYTF. The CDR3 nucleotides read TGTGCCAGCTCGCCGGGACAGGGAGTCATCTATGGCTACACCTTC.

This clonotype was seen only a few times. The chain couples TRBV6-1 to TRBJ1-2; the D gene is possibly TRBD1 (6 bases). Deletions cut 2 bases from V and 8 bases from J, with 9 bases between. The CDR3 length is 12 residues. The germline V gene encodes CDR1 MNHNS and CDR2 SASEGT. CDR3 amino acids: CASSEQGGGYTF. For the CDR3, the DNA is TGTGCCAGCAGTGAACAAGGGGGAGGCTACACCTTC.

This clonotype was detected many times. The chain is built from TRBV10-3 and TRBJ1-4, with 8 bases lining up with TRBD1. Germline loops: CDR1 ENHRY, CDR2 SYGVKD. This CDR3 is built from 14 residues. The J segment lost 7 bases and the V segment lost 4 bases, leaving 5 bases of the junction unmatched. In DNA, the CDR3 is TGTGCCATCAGTGGAGACAGGGGTCTTGAAAAACTGTTTTTT. Protein sequence: CAISGDRGLEKLFF.

This clonotype showed up just a few times. The chain carries TRBV4-2 and TRBJ1-2; D is unclear. Germline lookup yields CDR1 LGHNA and CDR2 YNFKEQ. V shed 0 bases and J shed 3 bases, with 11 bases lying between them. This CDR3 region has 15 residues. CDR3 DNA: TGTGCCAGCAGCCAAGATGAGGCCGGCTACTATGGCTACACCTTC. Protein sequence: CASSQDEAGYYGYTF.

This chain connects TRBV24-1 to TRBJ2-7, with D tentatively TRBD2 (5 bases). CDR3 length: 18 amino acids. Looked up from germline, CDR1 is KGHDR and CDR2 is SFDVKD. V was pared by 4 bases and J by 4 bases, with 25 bases between. The CDR3 region is CATSDSPSDAGPSYEQYF. CDR3 nucleotides: TGTGCCACCAGTGACTCCCCTTCGGACGCGGGCCCATCTTACGAGCAGTACTTC.

The sample holds a few counts of this clonotype. The rearrangement uses TRBV3-1 and TRBJ1-2, with no clear D. This CDR3 spans 14 amino acids. V lost 2 bases and J lost 3, with 10 bases in between. CDR1 is LGHDT and CDR2 is YNNKEL in the germline V gene (reference sequence). Here the CDR3 reads CASSQTLGYYGYTF. The CDR3 DNA is TGTGCCAGCAGCCAAACTTTAGGTTACTATGGCTACACCTTC.

This clonotype has at least ten counts. V gene TRBV19 combines with J gene TRBJ1-1; 7 bases fit TRBD1. The CDR3 runs 14 residues. V dropped 4 bases and J dropped 0; count of bases not matched to a gene: 2. Germline V gene data show CDR1 as LNHDA and CDR2 as SQIVND (reference sequence). The CDR3 is CASSTTGVNTEAFF. The CDR3 DNA reads as TGTGCCAGTAGTACAACAGGGGTGAACACTGAAGCTTTCTTT.

This clonotype was detected a few times. Since a much larger clone is just one base distant, this may be a read error. The CDR3 carries no conserved terminal phenylalanine or tryptophan, so it likely arises from a read error. This chain uses TRBV2 with TRBJ2-3, with TRBD2 as a possible D gene (5 bases). With 11 bases removed from V and 0 bases from J, the gap between germline ends came to 18 bases. Looked up from germline, CDR1 is SNHLY and CDR2 is FYNNEI. The CDR3 runs to 15 residues. CDR3 bases: TGTGCCCTGGCCCACTCCGAGGGTAGCACAGATACGCAGTATCTT. Encoded protein: CALAHSEGSTDTQYL.

This rearrangement joins TRBV7-2 to TRBJ1-1; D possibly corresponds to TRBD1 (5 bases). CDR3 length: 14 amino acids. V shed 3 bases and J shed 4 bases, with 12 bases lying between them. Germline assignment: CDR1 SGHTA and CDR2 FQGNSA. This CDR3 reads CASSFWGSSTEAFF. As DNA, the CDR3 is TGTGCCAGCAGCTTTTGGGGCAGCAGCACTGAAGCTTTCTTT.

The chain employs TRBV24-1 and TRBJ2-3; tentatively, D is TRBD2 (6 bases). The germline V gene encodes CDR1 KGHDR and CDR2 SFDVKD. Trimming left V 4 bases short and J 2 bases short, with 12 bases between. The CDR3 runs to 15 residues. The CDR3 region is CATSDPGGNTDTQYF. The CDR3 nucleotides read TGTGCCACCAGTGACCCTGGGGGGAACACAGATACGCAGTATTTT.

The chain couples TRBV15 to TRBJ1-1; the D gene is possibly TRBD1 (5 bases). Trimming stripped 3 bases from V and 3 bases from J, with 11 bases between. The CDR3 extends over 14 amino acids. Germline CDR1 reads LNHNV; CDR2 reads YYDKDF (reference sequence). CDR3 region: CATSSWVGDTEAFF. The CDR3 bases are TGTGCCACCAGCAGTTGGGTGGGGGACACTGAAGCTTTCTTT.

The J gene is TRBJ2-3, the V gene TRBV11-2; D remains ambiguous. Germline CDR1 and CDR2: SGHAT and FQNNGV. V shed 3 bases and J shed 2 bases, with 12 bases lying between them. The CDR3 contains 15 residues. CDR3 sequence (DNA): TGTGCCAGCAGCTTTAGGCGGCAAACCACAGATACGCAGTATTTT. It is translated as CASSFRRQTTDTQYF.

The chain couples TRBV11-2 to TRBJ1-2; 11 bases line up with TRBD1. Looked up from germline, CDR1 is SGHAT and CDR2 is FQNNGV. Trimming removed 3 bases from V and 4 bases from J; junction bases left unmatched: 10. This CDR3 has 17 residues. As DNA, the CDR3 is TGTGCCAGCAGCTTTTTCGGACAGGGGGCCGGTTTCTATGGCTACACCTTC. As protein: CASSFFGQGAGFYGYTF.

This clonotype was observed a handful of times. A read error may explain this, as a much larger clone is one base away. The V call is TRBV7-9, the J call TRBJ2-7; D is uncertain. Germline V lookup: CDR1 SEHNR, CDR2 FQNEAQ (reference sequence). The length of the CDR3 is 14 residues. The CDR3 here is CASSPAGKLHERYF. The CDR3 DNA sequence: TGTGCCAGCAGCCCAGCTGGTAAGCTCCACGAGCGGTACTTC.

The sample holds many counts of this clonotype. This rearrangement joins TRBV10-3 to TRBJ1-1; D remains ambiguous. V shed 8 bases and J shed 0 bases, with 4 bases lying between them. Germline V gene data show CDR1 as ENHRY and CDR2 as SYGVKD. The CDR3 has 11 amino acids. DNA of the CDR3: TGTGCCATCGGTATGAACACTGAAGCTTTCTTT. Its protein product is CAIGMNTEAFF.

This chain connects TRBV4-1 to TRBJ1-5; no firm D call. CDR1 is MGHRA and CDR2 is YSYEKL in the germline V gene. V was clipped by 0 bases and J by 0 bases, with 9 bases between them. This CDR3 has 16 amino acids. The CDR3, as DNA: TGCGCCAGCAGCCAAGATCATCCGGGTAGCAATCAGCCCCAGCATTTT. Encoded protein: CASSQDHPGSNQPQHF.

This clonotype was observed a few times. The chain employs TRBV20-1 and TRBJ1-2; D call uncertain. Deletions cut 6 bases from V and 3 bases from J, with 8 bases between. Germline V gene data show CDR1 as DFQATT and CDR2 as SNEGSKA (reference sequence). The CDR3 runs 11 residues. The CDR3 sequence is CSATAYYGYTF. The CDR3 region has the DNA TGCAGTGCCACTGCGTACTATGGCTACACCTTC.

Many counts were recorded for this clonotype. The chain joins TRBV20-1 to TRBJ1-3, with TRBD1 as a possible D gene (5 bases). From germline, CDR1 is DFQATT and CDR2 SNEGSKA (reference sequence). The V end lost 3 bases, the J end lost 3 bases, and 9 bases lay between the germline ends. This CDR3 region has 13 residues. Written as DNA, the CDR3 is TGCAGTGCTAGGCAGGGATATGGAAACACCATATATTTT. Protein: CSARQGYGNTIYF.

This clonotype was seen a handful of times. The rearrangement joins TRBV9 to TRBJ2-2, with 8 bases identical to TRBD1. The V gene's germline CDR1 is SGDLS and CDR2 YYNGEE. Trimming took 0 bases from V and 5 from J; bases not matched to a gene: 3. There are 15 residues in the CDR3. The CDR3 nucleotides read TGTGCCAGCAGCGTAGGGACAGGGTGGACCGGGGAGCTGTTTTTT. Its protein is CASSVGTGWTGELFF. Variable domain in full (rest from reference TRBV9 and TRBJ2-2): DSGVTQTPKHLITATGQRVTLRCSPRSGDLSVYWYQQSLDQGLQFLIQYYNGEERAKGNILERFSAQQFPDLHSELNLSSLELGDSALYFCASSVGTGWTGELFFGEGSRLTVL.

This clonotype was detected a few times. The rearrangement links TRBV6-1 to TRBJ1-2, with D perhaps TRBD1 (5 bases). CDR3 size: 17 residues. The V end lost 6 bases, the J end lost 5 bases, and 25 bases lay between the germline ends. Germline V gives CDR1 MNHNS, CDR2 SASEGT. The CDR3 region has the DNA TGTGCCAGCAGCCCCCGCCGTGGGGCAGGTCCCGCTTATGGCTACACCTTC. It translates to CASSPRRGAGPAYGYTF.